These T cell receptor beta chains were read from a single sample in a study of cytomegalovirus exposure and HLA in healthy donors. Sequencing was performed with immunoSEQ multiplex PCR; in TCRdb, only in-frame clones are kept and a portion is missing. Among approximately 130,000 clones listed, more than 65% were seen once. The sample comprised PBMCs. These receptors were collected from a man in his late teens or twenties in good health and CMV-seropositive. CDR3s include the opening cysteine and the closing phenylalanine or tryptophan.

j_call | v_call | cdr3_aa
TRBJ2-7 | TRBV6-1 | CASRYLAGDSYEQYF
TRBJ1-2 | TRBV4-1 | CASSLPGRGLDGYTF
TRBJ2-7 | TRBV28 | CASSLSGSEQYF
TRBJ1-6 | TRBV28 | CASSSMDRGDNSPLHF
TRBJ2-2 | TRBV5-1 | CASSYGLAGVGGELFF
TRBJ2-1 | TRBV7-8 | CASSFRTSGSTYNEQFF
TRBJ2-2 | TRBV18 | CASYSGSWTGELFF
TRBJ2-3 | TRBV5-1 | CASSPSRAGSTDTQYF
TRBJ1-2 | TRBV5-1 | CASSLGGGDGYTF
TRBJ2-2 | TRBV9 | CASSVDEAGSLYTGELFF
TRBJ1-1 | TRBV5-6 | CASTHTPGRTEAFF
TRBJ2-1 | TRBV19 | CASSIPPIAGNLGEQFF
TRBJ1-2 | TRBV10-3 | CAISESGDSYGYTF
TRBJ2-7 | TRBV7-9 | CASSLRYYEQYF
TRBJ1-6 | TRBV18 | CASSPPSQGNSPLHF
TRBJ1-1 | TRBV4-2 | CASSQVDTEAFF
TRBJ1-5 | TRBV18 | CASSAVNSQVKYSNQPQHF
TRBJ2-6 | TRBV28 | CASRVSGANGLTF
TRBJ2-1 | TRBV10-3 | CAITRSSGSNYEQFF
TRBJ1-2 | TRBV6-6 | CASSYLIKPDYGYTF
TRBJ2-1 | TRBV5-6 | CASSFLAGGLNEQFF
TRBJ2-5 | TRBV7-9 | CASKLGTGTKYF
TRBJ2-1 | TRBV5-1 | CASSVGLAGNEQFF
TRBJ2-7 | TRBV7-7 | CASSLAEAGEQYF
TRBJ2-7 | TRBV4-1 | CASSQASGGPEQYF
TRBJ2-7 | TRBV7-9 | CALAFGGGNGGEQYF
TRBJ1-2 | TRBV27 | CASSGQGANYGYTF
TRBJ2-2 | TRBV7-9 | CASSLDSHTGELFF
TRBJ1-1 | TRBV6-1 | CASTRNRGQGSEAFF
TRBJ1-2 | TRBV30 | CAWRDTGGESRYTF
TRBJ2-1 | TRBV29-1 | CSGGTNEQFF
TRBJ1-1 | TRBV4-1 | CASSQDSNRGRLVNTEAFF
TRBJ1-6 | TRBV6-1 | CASSVYNSPLHF
NA | TRBV5-1 | CASSPIAGLDEQYF
TRBJ1-1 | TRBV5-6 | CASSYRPSGTGEAFF
TRBJ1-2 | TRBV7-6 | CASSLVGLGPGYGYTF
TRBJ1-1 | TRBV7-6 | CASSPSLDRGEQGAFF
TRBJ1-5 | TRBV10-3 | CAISESFVRREGQPQHF
TRBJ2-2 | TRBV7-3 | CARGREGDTGELFF
TRBJ2-2 | TRBV6-6 | CASSYSRGMGTGELFF
TRBJ2-3 | TRBV27 | CASTFPLLPGQSDCTDTQYF
TRBJ1-2 | TRBV6-5 | CASSYSGQLNYGYTF
TRBJ2-1 | TRBV19 | CASNRLAGENEQFF
TRBJ2-2 | TRBV6-5 | CASREGTNTGELFF
TRBJ2-3 | TRBV29-1 | CSVPLVETSTDTQYF
TRBJ2-3 | TRBV27 | CASSLYRGSTDTQYF
TRBJ1-5 | TRBV4-1 | CASSQAEQVQPQHF
TRBJ1-1 | TRBV11-2 | CASSLVRGGSGTEAFF
TRBJ2-1 | TRBV7-9 | CASSARTSGGSSYNEQFF
TRBJ2-2 | TRBV18 | CASSPQHFGNTGELFF
TRBJ2-3 | TRBV19 | CASSSLAGDTDTQYF
TRBJ1-1 | TRBV18 | CASSPDTMNTEAFF
TRBJ2-3 | TRBV2 | CASSMRTSGRVDTQYF
TRBJ1-1 | TRBV4-1 | CASSQDLVNTEAFF
TRBJ2-7 | TRBV6-5 | CASSYGGGASYEQYF
TRBJ2-5 | TRBV11-2 | CASRPRGVETQYF
TRBJ1-2 | TRBV29-1 | CSVGVSPGQGFGYTF
TRBJ2-5 | TRBV28 | CASSTGTLQETQYF